This T cell receptor (beta chain) came from a study of blood T cell repertoires in COVID-19. Looking at the study overall: COVID-19 samples collected from the United States, Italy and Spain covered acute and convalescent phases.

Original data processing: Reference gene primer amplification in the assay estimated nucleated cell counts. The table came from immunoSEQ multiplex PCR; TCRdb's copy has only in-frame clones and leaves some out. V, J and clone size reflect that table, while D and trimming were determined from the DNA. The table lists around 370,000 clones, roughly 91% of them singletons. All enrollees were roughly 18 to 89 years old and from roughly 22 US areas. Trimming took off 0 bases at V and 3 bases at J, with 7 bases between the two ends. Germline values: CDR1 SGHRS, CDR2 YFSETQ. CDR3 length: 13 residues. The sequencing sample was made of PBMCs or T cells enriched from blood (not recorded which). The clonotype was recovered from a woman between 18 and 29 years old who had recovered from COVID-19. This chain connects TRBV5-1 to TRBJ2-7; tentative D call: TRBD1 (5 bases). CDR3 amino acids: CASSLEGIYEQYF. CDR3 DNA sequence: TGCGCCAGCAGCTTGGAGGGGATCTACGAGCAGTACTTC.